This T cell receptor (beta chain) stems from a study of T cell responses to AZD1222 COVID-19 vaccine. Study summary: Second-dose recipients at about 4 or about 12 weeks were treated as one pooled group. The study's findings and limits: Unmutated regions of variants are reportedly targeted by nearly half of spike-specific TCRs. Donors were largely white British and mainly female; clonal diversity was possibly underestimated. Baseline testing showed seropositivity in only six AZD1222 recipients.

The ends lost 0 bases at V and 6 bases at J; junction bases unmatched: 10. CDR3 size: 17 residues. Germline lookup yields CDR1 LGHNA and CDR2 YSLEER. Details on this clone: Antigen specificity is unknown.

TCRdb keeps only in-frame clones here, not all; method: immunoSEQ multiplex PCR. The top ten clones hold less than 6% of a sample with more than 95,000 clones, around 80% of them seen once. The chain couples TRBV4-3 to TRBJ2-3; 9 nucleotides align to TRBD1. Here the sequenced sample was peripheral blood, taken on day 0 of AZD1222 vaccination. The sequence was collected from an adult in good health. This CDR3 reads CASSQDPRTGEWDTQYF. The DNA of the CDR3 is TGCGCCAGCAGCCAAGACCCCCGGACAGGGGAGTGGGATACGCAGTATTTT.